This T cell receptor (beta chain) originates from a study of blood T cell repertoires in COVID-19. At the level of the study: Samples taken during acute and convalescent COVID-19 were collected in the United States, Italy and Spain. The cDNA or gDNA used as material had been derived from T cells, B-cell-depleted T cells, or PBMCs.

Authors' data handling: Scientists estimated how many nucleated cells there were by amplifying reference gene primers. Method: immunoSEQ multiplex PCR; TCRdb's copy keeps in-frame clones and lacks some. That table is the source of V, J and clone size, and D and trimming were worked out from the DNA. There are around 100,000 clones in the sample; 82% occur only once, and approximately 7.9% lies in the top ten. This clone was seen only once. Germline V gives CDR1 SEHNR, CDR2 FQNEAQ (reference sequence). J gave up 6 bases and V 6 bases, and 12 bases lay outside the gene matches. The CDR3 has 16 amino acids.

This chain connects TRBV7-9 to TRBJ2-1; 9 bases are a match to TRBD1. Input material: peripheral blood. The source of this sequence is a man aged 70-80 years with acute or convalescent COVID-19. The CDR3: CASRQRQGESRNEQFF. The CDR3 nucleotides read TGTGCCAGCAGACAAAGACAGGGGGAGAGCCGCAATGAGCAGTTCTTC.